Below, 3 T cell receptor beta chains from the same sample are listed, as sequenced in a study of cytomegalovirus exposure and HLA in healthy donors. PCR involved 60 Vbeta and 13 Jbeta primers. This table comes from immunoSEQ multiplex PCR, and its TCRdb copy is limited to in-frame clones, with some not included. Of more than 45,000 clones in the sample, 77% are singletons; the top ten hold under 3.5%. Material for sequencing was PBMCs. These receptors originate from a middle-aged woman in good health and CMV-seropositive.

The chain combines TRBV29-1 with TRBJ2-3; TRBD2 aligns across 9 bases. Per the germline V gene, CDR1 is SQVTM and CDR2 is ANQGSEA. This CDR3 is 15 amino acids long. Trimming took 7 bases from V and 1 from J; bases not matched to a gene: 9. The CDR3 DNA is TGCAGCGGCGCGGGGGGGCTCCTCGGCACAGATACGCAGTATTTT. Protein product: CSGAGGLLGTDTQYF.

The rearrangement joins TRBV2 to TRBJ2-1, with 9 nucleotides matching TRBD2. CDR1 is SNHLY and CDR2 is FYNNEI in the germline V gene. The trim removed 3 bases at V and 8 bases at J, leaving 8 bases unmatched. The CDR3 covers 15 residues. The CDR3 is CASSDRGGAPDEQFF. Here the CDR3 DNA reads TGTGCCAGCAGTGATCGCGGGGGGGCCCCGGATGAGCAGTTCTTC.

The rearrangement joins TRBV5-6 to TRBJ1-2; TRBD1 matches 7 bases. V dropped 4 bases and J dropped 4; count of bases not matched to a gene: 4. This CDR3 comprises 13 residues. CDR1 is SGHDT and CDR2 is YYEEEE in the germline V gene. DNA of the CDR3: TGTGCCAGCAGCCTCGACAGGGCCTATGGCTACACCTTC. Translation: CASSLDRAYGYTF.